This T cell receptor (beta chain) stems from a study of T-cell memory formation after mild COVID-19. As for the study in general: TCR clusters were largely donor specific. Whole-study findings and limits: CD8+ contracting clones occupied EMRA, while CD4+ ones occupied mainly CM and EM.

MiXCR, run by TCRdb on the 5' RACE reads, gives a single entry per CDR3 protein. Among 530,000 or so distinct CDR3 sequences listed, 15% to 20% were seen once. With 4 bases clipped from V and 3 bases from J, the junction kept 7 bases outside the gene matches. The CDR3 is 15 residues long. Germline V gene sequence: CDR1 GTSNPN, CDR2 SVGIG (reference sequence). This clonotype has more than one count but fewer than ten. Its antigen is still unknown. The TCR comes from an adult woman who had mild COVID-19 (a few samples of this study predate the infection). Cell type and time point are not known. V is TRBV30 and J is TRBJ2-2, with 8 bases matching TRBD2. Sample: PBMCs or a T cell subset sorted from them (not recorded which). CDR3 in amino acids: CAWKLADRYTGELFF. CDR3 nucleotide sequence: TGTGCCTGGAAACTAGCGGACCGATACACCGGGGAGCTGTTTTTT.